The 32 T cell receptor beta chains in this list originate from one sample, sequenced in a study of regulatory T cells in long-lasting Graves disease. The time point was: newly diagnosed GD, antithyroid drugs for less than 3 months. From RNA extracted from PBMCs, the TCR library was made. Relying on iRepertoire HTBI primers and Arm-PCR of CDR3 regions, the team built TCR beta libraries. TCRdb reanalysed the multiplex PCR reads using MiXCR and keeps one entry per CDR3 protein. Seen here are 540,000 or so distinct CDR3 sequences, about 13% observed once, and the top ten hold 10%. The same sample was also used in a study of T cells in Graves' hyperthyroidism and ophthalmopathy.

The starting material was peripheral blood mononuclear cells (PBMCs), obtained at new diagnosis, from a patient treated with antithyroid drugs. The receptors derive from a man aged 25-45 years with Graves disease.

This clonotype was recorded at least ten times. The chain is built from TRBV11-2 and TRBJ2-5, with D possibly matching TRBD2 (5 bases). Germline loops: CDR1 SGHAT, CDR2 FQNNGV. Trimming stripped 9 bases from V and 2 bases from J, with 7 bases between. The CDR3 length is 11 residues. CDR3 nucleotides: TGTGCCAGTAGAGGGCAAGAGACCCAGTACTTC. Its protein is CASRGQETQYF.

This clonotype was seen ten or more times. The rearrangement links TRBV7-8 to TRBJ2-4; 10 bases fit TRBD2. The CDR3 contains 17 residues. Germline CDR1 SGHVS, CDR2 FQNEAQ. J was trimmed by 3 bases and V by 7 bases; bases with no gene match: 12. The CDR3 bases are TGTGCCAGCACCGAAAGAGCGGGAGGGCCGGGCAAAAACATTCAGTACTTC. Its protein is CASTERAGGPGKNIQYF.

A few counts support this clonotype. This sequence joins TRBV3-1 and TRBJ2-5, with a tentative D call TRBD2 (6 bases). This CDR3 region has 17 residues. The germline V gene encodes CDR1 LGHDT and CDR2 YNNKEL (reference sequence). The V and J ends lost 4 bases and 2 bases respectively, with 20 bases between them. Written as DNA, the CDR3 is TGTGCCAGCAGCCCCCCGGGACTCCGAAGGTGGCAAGAGACCCAGTACTTC. It yields the protein CASSPPGLRRWQETQYF.

This clonotype appeared a single time. This likely comes from a read error, as the CDR3 has no conserved phenylalanine or tryptophan at its end. V and J are TRBV7-9 and TRBJ1-1, with 7 nucleotides matching TRBD1. This CDR3 spans 13 amino acids. Germline V gives CDR1 SEHNR, CDR2 FQNEAQ (reference sequence). The V gene end was trimmed by 5 bases and the J gene end by 6 bases; junction bases not matched to a gene: 6. Here the CDR3 DNA reads TGTGCCAGCAGCAGCCGGGACAGAGCTGAAGCTTTCCTT. It yields the protein CASSSRDRAEAFL.

This clonotype came up a few times. V gene TRBV12-3 or TRBV12-4 combines with J gene TRBJ2-3; tentatively, D is TRBD1 or TRBD2 (6 bases each). V gave up 5 bases and J gave up 5 bases, with 14 bases separating them. The CDR3 loop spans 14 amino acids. The CDR3 DNA sequence: TGTGCCAGCAGTCAGAGCGGAGGGGGAGATACGCAGTATTTT. Translation gives CASSQSGGGDTQYF.

The table lists this clonotype with many counts. The chain links TRBV2 to TRBJ2-3; the D gene could be TRBD1 or TRBD2 (5 bases each). Trimming took 6 bases from V and 0 from J, leaving 13 bases between them. The germline V gene has CDR1 SNHLY and CDR2 FYNNEI. The CDR3 totals 15 residues. This CDR3 reads CASSRDATSTDTQYF. In DNA form, the CDR3 reads TGTGCCAGCAGCCGGGACGCCACTAGCACAGATACGCAGTATTTT.

This clonotype was recorded a few times. The rearrangement joins TRBV7-9 to TRBJ2-4; no clear D. The V gene lost 2 bases and the J gene lost 0 bases, with 8 bases spanning the gap. The CDR3 is 15 amino acids. Germline V gene data show CDR1 as SEHNR and CDR2 as FQNEAQ (reference sequence). The chain's CDR3 is CASSLNSLAKNIQYF. In DNA, the CDR3 is TGTGCCAGCAGCTTAAACTCCCTAGCCAAAAACATTCAGTACTTC.

This clonotype has at least ten counts. V usage is TRBV28 and J usage is TRBJ2-1, with D uncertain. The CDR3 has 12 amino acids. CDR1 is MDHEN and CDR2 is SYDVKM in the germline V gene. With 8 bases removed from V and 0 bases from J, the gap between germline ends came to 5 bases. The CDR3 bases are TGTGCCAGCCGCTACTCCTACAATGAGCAGTTCTTC. Translating it yields CASRYSYNEQFF.

In the case of this clonotype: A far larger clone is a single base away, which makes a read error likely. The chain uses TRBV30 and TRBJ2-3; D is possibly TRBD1 (5 bases). The DNA end favors TRBJ2-1, so the J call may be wrong. CDR1 and CDR2 from the germline V gene are GTSNPN and SVGIG (reference sequence). The CDR3 spans 11 residues. In DNA, the CDR3 is TGTGCCTGGAGTGGGAGACAGGAGCAGTTCTTC. As protein: CAWSGRQEQFF.

Comments on this clonotype: Possible read error: a much larger clone is one base away. The rearrangement joins TRBV12-5 to TRBJ2-1; 12 bases line up with TRBD2. The CDR3 extends over 20 amino acids. The germline V gene has CDR1 LGHNT and CDR2 FRNRAP. The DNA for the CDR3 is TGTGCTAGGGGTTTGGTACTGGAACTAGCGGGAGGAATTTCCTACAATGAGCAGTTCTTC. Residues: CARGLVLELAGGISYNEQFF.

This clonotype was detected a few times. This chain joins TRBV20-1 and TRBJ2-3; 8 bases are shared with TRBD2. V shed 3 bases and J 5 bases; nucleotides not matched to a gene: 10. From germline, CDR1 is DFQATT and CDR2 SNEGSKA (reference sequence). The CDR3 length is 15 residues. The CDR3 here is CSASGAGGGRDTQYF. The DNA of the CDR3 is TGCAGTGCTAGTGGGGCGGGAGGTGGTAGAGATACGCAGTATTTT.

Only a few counts were recorded for this clonotype. The chain joins TRBV3-1 to TRBJ2-5; 9 bases are shared with TRBD1. Trimming took 1 base from V and 5 from J; bases not matched to a gene: 8. Germline loops: CDR1 LGHDT, CDR2 YNNKEL (reference sequence). There are 16 residues in the CDR3. This CDR3 reads CASSQGWTGARETQYF. The CDR3, as DNA: TGTGCCAGCAGCCAAGGTTGGACAGGGGCACGGGAGACCCAGTACTTC.

This clonotype was seen ten or more times. V usage is TRBV5-1 and J usage is TRBJ2-2; no clear D. Germline V gene sequence: CDR1 SGHRS, CDR2 YFSETQ. Trimming cost V 5 bases and J 4 bases, with 15 bases left between them. The CDR3 consists of 15 residues. In DNA form, the CDR3 reads TGCGCCAGCAGTTATCGAACCATGGCCACCGGGGAGCTGTTTTTT. Translation: CASSYRTMATGELFF.

About this clonotype: A much bigger clone sits one base away, suggesting this may be a read error. The chain couples TRBV11-2 to TRBJ2-1; D remains unclear. The tail of the sequence fits TRBJ2-5 better, so the J call may be wrong. The CDR3 loop spans 15 amino acids. From germline, CDR1 is SGHAT and CDR2 FQNNGV. DNA for the CDR3: TGTGCCAGCAGCTTAGATATAATAGCCCAAGAGACCCAGTACTTC. Amino acid sequence: CASSLDIIAQETQYF.

This clonotype turned up a few times. The chain employs TRBV5-1 and TRBJ2-1; D possibly matches TRBD1 or TRBD2 (6 bases each). This CDR3 comprises 15 residues. Trimming pared 3 bases from V and 9 bases from J, leaving 19 bases between. Germline V CDR1 and CDR2: SGHRS, YFSETQ. The CDR3 here is CASSSGVSGGLEQFF. The DNA of the CDR3 is TGCGCCAGCAGCTCAGGGGTTTCTGGGGGGCTTGAGCAGTTCTTC.

The table lists this clonotype with many counts. This chain joins TRBV7-9 and TRBJ2-3; weak D call: TRBD1 (7 bases). Germline CDR1 and CDR2: SEHNR and FQNEAQ (reference sequence). V was trimmed by 4 bases and J by 7 bases, leaving 18 bases between them. The CDR3 has 15 residues. The CDR3 loop is CASSSGGDRLYTQYF. CDR3 DNA sequence: TGTGCCAGCAGCTCCGGCGGGGACAGATTATATACGCAGTATTTT.

This clonotype was found many times. The genes are TRBV12-3 or TRBV12-4 and TRBJ2-3, with unresolved D. The CDR3 extends over 14 amino acids. The V end was cut by 6 bases, the J end by 9 bases, with 19 bases between. The CDR3 nucleotides are TGTGCCAGCAGATCCAATACCCATTCGGACACGCAGTATTTT. Translation gives CASRSNTHSDTQYF.

About this clonotype itself: A much larger clone differs by one base, so this may be a read error. CDR3 amino acids: CSARREFISEQYF. CDR3 in DNA: TGCAGTGCCAGGCGAGAGTTTATCAGCGAGCAGTACTTC. The chain links TRBV20-1 to TRBJ2-7; unclear D gene. Germline V lookup: CDR1 DFQATT, CDR2 SNEGSKA (reference sequence). V was pared by 6 bases and J by 6 bases, with 18 bases between. The CDR3 spans 13 residues.

In this sample, this clonotype turned up many times. The V gene is TRBV24-1, the J gene TRBJ2-7, with 9 bases matching TRBD1. The junction had 12 bases not matched to a gene; V was cut back by 7 bases and J by 3 bases. This CDR3 has 16 residues. Germline values: CDR1 KGHDR, CDR2 SFDVKD. CDR3 sequence: CATSTDRGSGVYEQYF. The CDR3 DNA follows: TGTGCCACCAGCACGGACAGGGGATCCGGGGTCTACGAGCAGTACTTC.

CDR3 nucleotides: TGTGCCAGCAGTGAAGGTGGCAACCTCTTAACTAATGGCTACACCTTC. This gives the protein CASSEGGNLLTNGYTF. V usage is TRBV25-1 and J usage is TRBJ1-2; D gene uncertain. Germline CDR1 is MGHDK and CDR2 is SYGVNS. Trimming took 2 bases from V and 6 from J, leaving 19 bases between them. This CDR3 has 16 residues.

CDR3 DNA sequence: TGTGCCACCAGTGACACACAGCCGCCGGGTGGCGGGGAGCTGTTTTTT. Its protein product is CATSDTQPPGGGELFF. The rearrangement links TRBV24-1 to TRBJ2-2; D remains unclear. The CDR3 is made up of 16 amino acids. Germline CDR1 is KGHDR and CDR2 is SFDVKD. Between the trimmed V and J ends, which lost 4 bases and 7 bases, there was a span of 18 bases.

This clonotype appeared a few times. The chain employs TRBV29-1 and TRBJ1-4, with 10 bases identical to TRBD1. CDR1 is SQVTM and CDR2 is ANQGSEA in the germline V gene. This CDR3 is built from 13 residues. Trimming at V came to 7 bases and at J to 6 bases, leaving 5 bases not matched to a gene. The CDR3, as DNA: TGCAGCGGGGGGACAGGGGAATATGAAAAACTGTTTTTT. Its protein is CSGGTGEYEKLFF.

In its sample, this clonotype was seen many times. The chain is built from TRBV6-1 and TRBJ2-7, with 9 bases identical to TRBD1. V trimming: 6 bases; J trimming: 3 bases; junction bases outside the gene matches: 9. This CDR3 is built from 15 residues. From germline, CDR1 is MNHNS and CDR2 SASEGT. CDR3 residues: CASRDGQGSLYEQYF. In DNA, the CDR3 is TGTGCCAGCAGAGACGGACAGGGGAGTCTCTACGAGCAGTACTTC.

The chain links TRBV10-3 to TRBJ1-5, with TRBD1 matching over 7 bases. V shed 6 bases, J shed 5 bases, and the junction held 10 bases outside the gene matches. Germline V gene sequence: CDR1 ENHRY, CDR2 SYGVKD. The CDR3 covers 15 residues. In DNA, the CDR3 is TGTGCCATCAGCCGGACAGGTGAGGTAGATCAGCCCCAGCATTTT. Amino acid sequence: CAISRTGEVDQPQHF.

Points on this clonotype: It is likely a read error: a sequence one base away is far more abundant. The CDR3 carries no conserved terminal phenylalanine or tryptophan, so it likely arises from a read error. CDR3 nucleotides: TGTGCCAGCAGACCCGGGACTAGCGGGACATACGAGCAGTACTCC. This encodes CASRPGTSGTYEQYS. This chain uses TRBV6-8 with TRBJ2-7; 13 positions match TRBD2. After removal of 6 bases from V and 4 bases from J, the junction contained 6 bases not matched to a gene. The germline V gene has CDR1 MNHGY and CDR2 SAAAGT. The CDR3 loop spans 15 amino acids.

This clonotype was seen ten or more times. The rearrangement uses TRBV12-3 or TRBV12-4 and TRBJ2-5; D unclear. CDR3 length: 13 amino acids. V lost 2 bases and J lost 4, with 8 bases in between. The CDR3 reads CASSLSTVETQYF. As DNA, the CDR3 is TGTGCCAGCAGTTTAAGTACAGTAGAGACCCAGTACTTC.

In this sample, this clonotype turned up many times. The likely explanation is a read error, given a far larger clone one base away. The rearrangement joins TRBV12-3 or TRBV12-4 to TRBJ2-3; D unresolved. The ends were cut back, 4 bases at V and 1 base at J, with 3 bases in the middle. This CDR3 contains 12 residues. CDR3 sequence reads: CASSWGTDTQYF. CDR3 bases: TGTGCCAGCAGTTGGGGCACAGATACGCAGTATTTT.

This clonotype has a count of ten or more. The chain uses TRBV29-1 and TRBJ1-2; 8 nucleotides agree with TRBD1. Germline CDR1 and CDR2: SQVTM and ANQGSEA. The CDR3 runs 13 residues. The junction had 4 bases not matched to a gene; V was cut back by 3 bases and J by 4 bases. CDR3 in amino acids: CSVEGTGGYGYTF. DNA for the CDR3: TGCAGCGTTGAGGGAACAGGGGGCTATGGCTACACCTTC.

The chain has TRBV7-3 and TRBJ2-2, with D perhaps being TRBD1 or TRBD2 (6 bases each). With 6 bases removed from V and 4 bases from J, the gap between germline ends came to 15 bases. Germline CDR1 is SGHTA and CDR2 is FQGTGA. The CDR3 totals 15 residues. The CDR3, as DNA: TGTGCCAGCAGGAAAGGGGGGCACGGCACCGGGGAGCTGTTTTTT. This encodes CASRKGGHGTGELFF. Full variable domain (rest looked up from reference TRBV7-3 and TRBJ2-2): GAGVSQTPSNKVTEKGKYVELRCDPISGHTALYWYRQSLGQGPEFLIYFQGTGAADDSGLPNDRFFAVRPEGSVSTLKIQRTERGDSAVYLCASRKGGHGTGELFFGEGSRLTVL.

This clonotype has ten or more counts. This sequence joins TRBV7-9 and TRBJ2-3; D remains unclear. Trimming stripped 3 bases from V and 2 bases from J, with 9 bases between. From germline, CDR1 is SEHNR and CDR2 FQNEAQ (reference sequence). The length of the CDR3 is 14 residues. Written as DNA, the CDR3 is TGTGCCAGCAGCTTGTGGCAGGCCACAGATACGCAGTATTTT. This codes for CASSLWQATDTQYF.

This clonotype turned up a few times. CDR3 nucleotides: TGTGCCAGCAGTGGATTACAGGGGGAAGGCTACACCTTC. Its protein is CASSGLQGEGYTF. This chain links TRBV25-1 with TRBJ1-2, with TRBD1 identical over 8 bases. Germline CDR1 reads MGHDK; CDR2 reads SYGVNS. After removal of 4 bases from V and 8 bases from J, the junction contained 6 bases not matched to a gene. The CDR3 covers 13 residues.

There are many counts of this clonotype. The chain employs TRBV12-3 or TRBV12-4 and TRBJ2-1; 12 bases are a match to TRBD2. This CDR3 is built from 16 residues. V lost 4 bases, J lost 5 bases, and 6 bases stayed unmatched. The CDR3 DNA is TGTGCCAGCAGTTCCGCGGGACTAGCGGGTGACAATGAGCAGTTCTTC. Translation: CASSSAGLAGDNEQFF.